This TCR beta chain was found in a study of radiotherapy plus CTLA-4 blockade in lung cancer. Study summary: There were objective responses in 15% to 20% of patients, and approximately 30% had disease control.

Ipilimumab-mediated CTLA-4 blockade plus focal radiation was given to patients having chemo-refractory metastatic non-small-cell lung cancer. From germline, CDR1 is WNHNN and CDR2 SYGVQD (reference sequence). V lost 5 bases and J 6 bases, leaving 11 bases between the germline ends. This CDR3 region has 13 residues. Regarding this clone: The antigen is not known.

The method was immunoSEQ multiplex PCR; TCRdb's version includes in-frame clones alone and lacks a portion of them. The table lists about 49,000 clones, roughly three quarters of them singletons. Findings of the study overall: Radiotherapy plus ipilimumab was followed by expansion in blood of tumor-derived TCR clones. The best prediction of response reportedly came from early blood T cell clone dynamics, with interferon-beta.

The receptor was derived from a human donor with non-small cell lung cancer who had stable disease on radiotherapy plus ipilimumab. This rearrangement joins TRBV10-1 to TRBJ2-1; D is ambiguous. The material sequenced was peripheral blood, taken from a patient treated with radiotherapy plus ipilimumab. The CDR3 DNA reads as TGCGCCAGCAGTAAAGATCTACGCAATGAGCAGTTCTTC. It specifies CASSKDLRNEQFF.